This entry is about one T cell receptor beta chain. Its antigen remains undetermined. An end of the junction differs from the germline gene, which may be a read error. These data come from a study of prognosis after radiotherapy for stage I lung cancer (dated by TCRdb to the early 2020s). Study-level background: About 19 stage I NSCLC patients were enrolled in Nanjing, China, between 2018 and January 2019. About 15 of the patients were found to have newly diagnosed primary stage I lung tumors, and four or five were living with oligometastatic NSCLC after surgical resection of the primary tumor. Every patient was regarded as medically inoperable, because of comorbidities in some 12 cases and refusal of surgery in 7 cases. The cohort included under 15 men and about 6 women, with a median age of approximately 74 years and a range of about 53 to 85 years. Tumor histology was squamous cell carcinoma in more than five patients and adenocarcinoma in more than 10. SBRT was given in 3 to 5 fractions with a biologically effective dose of at least 100 Gy, using image-guided IMRT or VMAT. No patient received concurrent therapy alongside SBRT. After SBRT, distant metastases developed in about 20% of the 19 patients at a median of about seven months, while the remaining 15 patients had no significant progression. This study profiled peripheral blood TCR beta repertoires from stage I NSCLC patients before and after stereotactic body radiotherapy and linked the repertoires to distant failure. A total of approximately 38 blood samples from 20 or so patients were sequenced, with one sample obtained before and one obtained after SBRT for each patient. The paper as a whole reports these results and caveats: Post-SBRT Shannon entropy and its change from baseline were lower in patients who developed distant metastases; baseline Shannon entropy was not associated with metastases. No adjustment for multiple comparisons was applied to any of the reported P values. A decrease in unique TCR clone counts was observed after SBRT (median 10,088 before versus about 7,200 after; Wilcoxon paired P=0.011). The small cohort and short follow-up limited the study, so independent validation of the findings is needed. Whether the expanded TCR clones were tumor-specific was not determined. Differences by metastasis status were reportedly seen in TRBV and TRBJ usage frequencies, involving two V genes at baseline and, after SBRT, roughly ten V genes and two J genes.

All patients had node-negative disease on CT and PET/CT, and none had a history of other malignancies or had previously received chemotherapy or radiotherapy. At each of two time points, around 6.1 milliliters of peripheral venous blood were collected into EDTA tubes. Ficoll-Paque Plus density-gradient centrifugation was used to isolate PBMCs. Right after collection, samples were placed at -80 degrees C and kept there until analysis. The TCR beta CDR3 region was amplified from genomic DNA by two rounds of multiplex PCR. In the first PCR round, primers specific to each TRBV and TRBJ gene were used, and the primer sequences were filed in Chinese patent CN105087789A. Universal primers were used in the second round of PCR. The Roche High Pure PCR Template Preparation Kit was used to extract genomic DNA from the frozen PBMCs. The libraries underwent paired-end sequencing with 151 bp reads on an Illumina HiSeq 3000. Turning to the authors' computational methods: CutAdapt was used to discard raw reads that did not contain the multiplex PCR primer sequences. PEAR was used to merge high-quality paired reads into contigs. By alignment to reference sequences, MiXCR assigned TRB V, D and J gene segments to each contig. To remove sequencing errors, CDR3 sequences were clustered according to base quality and sequence similarity. Shannon entropy normalized by the natural log of productive TCR sequence number was used as the measure of diversity. One minus Shannon entropy divided by the natural log of the number of unique clonotypes was used as the definition of clonality. The Youden index of ROC curves was used to select progression-free survival cut-offs for repertoire metrics, and analyses were performed in R 3.5.3. Starting from the raw public reads, TCRdb applied fastp trimming at Q25, assembled clones with MiXCR and retained in-frame beta chains. Under each unique CDR3 protein, matching rows form one entry showing the most common genes and DNA. The V and J calls come from TCRdb's annotation, not from the publication. The sample records more than 11,000 distinct CDR3 sequences, 30% to 40% of which are singletons. The top ten constitute roughly 25% of the sample.

The specimen was PBMCs, collected before or after stereotactic body radiation therapy (not recorded which). The receptor was derived from a donor over 45 with non-small cell lung cancer.

The CDR3 in this case is CASSYGETHYF. The DNA is TGTGCCAGCAGTTATGGAGAGACCCATTACTTC. The rearrangement joined TRBV6-5 to TRBJ2-5; the D gene lacks a confident call. Based on the germline V gene, the CDR1 and CDR2 sequences are MNHEY and SVGAGI. From cysteine to phenylalanine, the CDR3 is 11 amino acids long. Only CDR3 DNA is held: 33 bases, read in frame from base 1.